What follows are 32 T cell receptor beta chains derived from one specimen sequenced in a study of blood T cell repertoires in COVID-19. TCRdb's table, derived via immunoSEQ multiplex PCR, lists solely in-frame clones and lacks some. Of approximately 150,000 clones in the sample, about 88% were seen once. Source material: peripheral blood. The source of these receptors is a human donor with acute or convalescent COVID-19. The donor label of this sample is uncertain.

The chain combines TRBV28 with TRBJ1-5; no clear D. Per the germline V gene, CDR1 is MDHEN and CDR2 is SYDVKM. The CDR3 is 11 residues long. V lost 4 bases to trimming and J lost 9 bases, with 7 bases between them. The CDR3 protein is CASSSNWPQHF. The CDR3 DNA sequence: TGTGCCAGCAGTTCCAATTGGCCCCAGCATTTT.

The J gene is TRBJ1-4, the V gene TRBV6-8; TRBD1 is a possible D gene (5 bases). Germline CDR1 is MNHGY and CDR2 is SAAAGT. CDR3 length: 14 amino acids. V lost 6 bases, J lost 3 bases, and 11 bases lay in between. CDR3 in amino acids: CASRGPAPNEKLFF. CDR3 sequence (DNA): TGTGCCAGCAGGGGGCCAGCTCCTAATGAAAAACTGTTTTTT.

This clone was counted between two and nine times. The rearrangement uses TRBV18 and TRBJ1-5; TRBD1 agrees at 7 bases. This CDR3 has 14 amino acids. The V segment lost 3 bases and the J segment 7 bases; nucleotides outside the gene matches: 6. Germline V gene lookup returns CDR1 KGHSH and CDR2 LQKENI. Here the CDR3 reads CASSPDRTGQPQHF. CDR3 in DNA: TGTGCCAGCTCACCGGACAGGACGGGACAGCCCCAGCATTTT.

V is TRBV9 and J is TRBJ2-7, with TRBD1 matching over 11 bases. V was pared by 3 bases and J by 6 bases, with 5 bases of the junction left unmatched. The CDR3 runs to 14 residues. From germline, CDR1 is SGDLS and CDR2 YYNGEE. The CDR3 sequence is CASSGGQGAGEQYF. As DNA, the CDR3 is TGTGCCAGCAGCGGCGGACAGGGGGCAGGCGAGCAGTACTTC.

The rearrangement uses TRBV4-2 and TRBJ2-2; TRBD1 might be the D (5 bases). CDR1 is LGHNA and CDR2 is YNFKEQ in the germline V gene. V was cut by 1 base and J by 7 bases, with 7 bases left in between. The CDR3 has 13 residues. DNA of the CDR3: TGTGCCAGCAGCCAAGTGACAGACGGGGAGCTGTTTTTT. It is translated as CASSQVTDGELFF.

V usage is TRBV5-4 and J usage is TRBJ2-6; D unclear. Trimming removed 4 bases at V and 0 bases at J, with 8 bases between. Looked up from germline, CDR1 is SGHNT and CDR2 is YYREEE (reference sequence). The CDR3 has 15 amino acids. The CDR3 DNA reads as TGTGCCAGCAGCACGGTCGCCTCTGGGGCCAACGTCCTGACTTTC. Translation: CASSTVASGANVLTF.

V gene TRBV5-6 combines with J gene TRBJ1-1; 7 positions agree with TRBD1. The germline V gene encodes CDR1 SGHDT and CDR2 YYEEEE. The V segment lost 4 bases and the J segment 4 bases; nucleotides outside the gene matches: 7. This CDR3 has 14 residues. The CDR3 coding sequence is TGTGCCAGCAGCGTGTCAGGGGGAAGCACTGAAGCTTTCTTT. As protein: CASSVSGGSTEAFF. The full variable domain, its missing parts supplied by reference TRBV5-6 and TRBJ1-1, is DAGVTQSPTHLIKTRGQQVTLRCSPKSGHDTVSWYQQALGQGPQFIFQYYEEEERQRGNFPDRFSGHQFPNYSSELNVNALLLGDSALYLCASSVSGGSTEAFFGQGTRLTVV.

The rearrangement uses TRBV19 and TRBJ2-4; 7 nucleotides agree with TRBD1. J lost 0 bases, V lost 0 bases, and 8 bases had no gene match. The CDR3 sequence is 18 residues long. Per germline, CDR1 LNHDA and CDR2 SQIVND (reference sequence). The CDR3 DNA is TGTGCCAGTAGTATAGAAGGGGGATACAGGGGAGCCAAAAACATTCAGTACTTC. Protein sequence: CASSIEGGYRGAKNIQYF. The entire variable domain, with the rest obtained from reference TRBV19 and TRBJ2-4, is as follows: DGGITQSPKYLFRKEGQNVTLSCEQNLNHDAMYWYRQDPGQGLRLIYYSQIVNDFQKGDIAEGYSVSREKKESFPLTVTSAQKNPTAFYLCASSIEGGYRGAKNIQYFGAGTRLSVL.

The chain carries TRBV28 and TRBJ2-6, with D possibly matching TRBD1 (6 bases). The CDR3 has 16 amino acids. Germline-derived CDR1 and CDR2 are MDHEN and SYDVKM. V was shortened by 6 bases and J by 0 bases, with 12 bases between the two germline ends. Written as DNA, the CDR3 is TGTGCCAGCAGGATAGGACAGCTCTCTGGGGCCAACGTCCTGACTTTC. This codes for CASRIGQLSGANVLTF.

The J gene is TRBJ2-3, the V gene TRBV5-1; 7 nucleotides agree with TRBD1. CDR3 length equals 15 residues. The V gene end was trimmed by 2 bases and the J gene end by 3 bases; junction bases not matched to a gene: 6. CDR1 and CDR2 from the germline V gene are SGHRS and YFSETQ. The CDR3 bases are TGCGCCAGCAGCTTAACAGGGGTTATGACAGATACGCAGTATTTT. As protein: CASSLTGVMTDTQYF.

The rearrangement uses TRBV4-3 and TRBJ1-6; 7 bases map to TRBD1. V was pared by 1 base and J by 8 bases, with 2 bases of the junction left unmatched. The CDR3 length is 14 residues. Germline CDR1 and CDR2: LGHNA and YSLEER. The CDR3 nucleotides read TGCGCCAGCAGCCAAGGACAGGGATATTCACCCCTCCACTTT. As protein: CASSQGQGYSPLHF.

CDR3 bases: TGTGCCAGCACCACTGCCGGGACAGGGTCCAATGAGCAGTTCTTC. This codes for CASTTAGTGSNEQFF. J is TRBJ2-1 and V is TRBV2, with TRBD1 identical over 9 bases. V dropped 7 bases and J dropped 6; count of bases not matched to a gene: 10. Germline assignment: CDR1 SNHLY and CDR2 FYNNEI. This CDR3 has 15 amino acids.

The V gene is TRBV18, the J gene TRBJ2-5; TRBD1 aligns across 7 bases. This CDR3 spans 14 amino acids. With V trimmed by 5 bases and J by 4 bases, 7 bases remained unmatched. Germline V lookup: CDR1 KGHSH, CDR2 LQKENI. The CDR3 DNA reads TGTGCCAGCTCAGCCGACAGGGATGGAGAGACCCAGTACTTC. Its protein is CASSADRDGETQYF.

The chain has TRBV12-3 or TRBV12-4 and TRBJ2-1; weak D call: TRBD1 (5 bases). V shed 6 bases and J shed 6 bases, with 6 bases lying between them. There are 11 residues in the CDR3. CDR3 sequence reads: CASSRVNEQFF. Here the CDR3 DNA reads TGTGCCAGCAGCAGGGTCAATGAGCAGTTCTTC.

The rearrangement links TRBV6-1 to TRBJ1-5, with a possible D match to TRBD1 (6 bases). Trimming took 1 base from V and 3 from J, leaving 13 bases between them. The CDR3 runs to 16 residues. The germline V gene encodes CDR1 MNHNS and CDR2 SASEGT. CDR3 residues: CASSEGSRTDNQPQHF. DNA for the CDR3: TGTGCCAGCAGTGAAGGTTCTAGGACAGACAATCAGCCCCAGCATTTT.

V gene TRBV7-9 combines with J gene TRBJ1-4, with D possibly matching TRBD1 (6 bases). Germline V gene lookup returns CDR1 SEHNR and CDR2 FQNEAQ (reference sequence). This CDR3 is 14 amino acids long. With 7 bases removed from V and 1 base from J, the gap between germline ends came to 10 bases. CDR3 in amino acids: CASIRGGTNEKLFF. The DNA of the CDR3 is TGTGCCAGCATCAGGGGTGGAACTAATGAAAAACTGTTTTTT.

The CDR3 sequence: CASSQDFAGEDTQYF. Here the CDR3 DNA reads TGTGCCAGCAGCCAAGACTTCGCGGGAGAAGATACGCAGTATTTT. J is TRBJ2-3 and V is TRBV3-1 (or the pseudogene TRBV3-2); 7 positions match TRBD2. This CDR3 is built from 15 residues. The germline V gene encodes CDR1 LGHDT and CDR2 YNNKEL (reference sequence). V dropped 0 bases and J dropped 5; count of bases not matched to a gene: 5.

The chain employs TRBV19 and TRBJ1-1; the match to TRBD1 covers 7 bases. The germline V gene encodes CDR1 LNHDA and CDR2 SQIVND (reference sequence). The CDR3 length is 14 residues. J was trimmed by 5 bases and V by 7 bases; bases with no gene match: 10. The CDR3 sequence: CASKEGAGGTEAFF. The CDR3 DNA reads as TGTGCCAGTAAAGAGGGGGCCGGAGGGACTGAAGCTTTCTTT.

The CDR3 bases are TGTGCCACCAGTGATCTAAGCAATGAGCAGTTCTTC. Amino acid sequence: CATSDLSNEQFF. V usage is TRBV24-1 and J usage is TRBJ2-1, with unresolved D. Trimming removed 3 bases from V and 6 bases from J, with 5 bases in between. The CDR3 has 12 residues. CDR1 and CDR2 from the germline V gene are KGHDR and SFDVKD.

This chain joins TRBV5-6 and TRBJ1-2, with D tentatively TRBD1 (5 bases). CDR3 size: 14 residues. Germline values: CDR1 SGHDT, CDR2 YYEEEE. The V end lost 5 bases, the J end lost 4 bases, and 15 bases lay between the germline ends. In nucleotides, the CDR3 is TGTGCCAGCAGACGTACAGGTCGATTCTATGGCTACACCTTC. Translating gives CASRRTGRFYGYTF.

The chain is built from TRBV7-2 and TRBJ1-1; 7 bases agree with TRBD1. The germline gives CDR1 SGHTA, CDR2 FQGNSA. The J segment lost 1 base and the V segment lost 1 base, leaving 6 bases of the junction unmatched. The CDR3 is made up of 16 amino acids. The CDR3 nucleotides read TGTGCCAGCAGCTTAGAACGGGACAGATGGAACACTGAAGCTTTCTTT. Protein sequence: CASSLERDRWNTEAFF. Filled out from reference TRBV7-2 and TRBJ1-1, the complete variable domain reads GAGVSQSPSNKVTEKGKDVELRCDPISGHTALYWYRQSLGQGLEFLIYFQGNSAPDKSGLPSDRFSAERTGGSVSTLTIQRTQQEDSAVYLCASSLERDRWNTEAFFGQGTRLTVV.

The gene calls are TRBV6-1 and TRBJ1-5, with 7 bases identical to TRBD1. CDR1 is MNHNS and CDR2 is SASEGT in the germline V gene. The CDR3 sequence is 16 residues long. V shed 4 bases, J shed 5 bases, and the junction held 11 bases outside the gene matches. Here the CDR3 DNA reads TGTGCCAGCAGTGCGTCCCCGAACAGGGGATATCAGCCCCAGCATTTT. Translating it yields CASSASPNRGYQPQHF.

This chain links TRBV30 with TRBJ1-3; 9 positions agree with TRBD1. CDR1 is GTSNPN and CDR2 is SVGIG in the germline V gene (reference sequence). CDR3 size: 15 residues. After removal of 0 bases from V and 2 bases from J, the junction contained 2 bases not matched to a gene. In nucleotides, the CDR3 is TGTGCCTGGAGTGTACAGGGGGCGACTGGAAACACCATATATTTT. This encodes CAWSVQGATGNTIYF.

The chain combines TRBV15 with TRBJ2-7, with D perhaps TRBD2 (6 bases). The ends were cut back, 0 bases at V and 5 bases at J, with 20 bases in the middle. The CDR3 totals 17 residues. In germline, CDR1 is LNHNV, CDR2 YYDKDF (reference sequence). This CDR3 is CATSRDPIGRFWDEQYV. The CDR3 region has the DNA TGTGCCACCAGCAGAGATCCGATAGGGAGGTTTTGGGACGAGCAGTACGTC.

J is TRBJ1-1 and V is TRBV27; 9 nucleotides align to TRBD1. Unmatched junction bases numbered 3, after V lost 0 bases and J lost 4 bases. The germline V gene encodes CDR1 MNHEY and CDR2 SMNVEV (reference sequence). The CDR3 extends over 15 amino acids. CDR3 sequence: CASSLSWDRATEAFF. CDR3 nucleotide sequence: TGTGCCAGCAGTTTATCCTGGGACAGGGCCACTGAAGCTTTCTTT.

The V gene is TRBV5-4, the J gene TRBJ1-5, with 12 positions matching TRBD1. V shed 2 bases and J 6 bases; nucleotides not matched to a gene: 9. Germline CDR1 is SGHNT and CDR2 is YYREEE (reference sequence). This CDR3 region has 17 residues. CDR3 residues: CASSFEPGTGGFQPQHF. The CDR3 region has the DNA TGTGCCAGCAGCTTCGAACCCGGGACAGGGGGCTTTCAGCCCCAGCATTTT.

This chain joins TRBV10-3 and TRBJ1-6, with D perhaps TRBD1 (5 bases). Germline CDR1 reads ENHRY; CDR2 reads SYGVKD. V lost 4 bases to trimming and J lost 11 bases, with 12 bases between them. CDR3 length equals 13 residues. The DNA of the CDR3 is TGTGCCATCAGTGGGCAGGGTGGCCCACCCCTCCACTTT. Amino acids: CAISGQGGPPLHF.

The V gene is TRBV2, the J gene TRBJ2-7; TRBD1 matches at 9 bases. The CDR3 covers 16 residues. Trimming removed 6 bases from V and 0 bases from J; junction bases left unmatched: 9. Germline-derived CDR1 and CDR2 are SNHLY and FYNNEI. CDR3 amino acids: CASSPDGTGSSYEQYV. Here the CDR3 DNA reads TGTGCCAGCAGCCCCGACGGGACAGGGAGCTCCTACGAGCAGTACGTC.

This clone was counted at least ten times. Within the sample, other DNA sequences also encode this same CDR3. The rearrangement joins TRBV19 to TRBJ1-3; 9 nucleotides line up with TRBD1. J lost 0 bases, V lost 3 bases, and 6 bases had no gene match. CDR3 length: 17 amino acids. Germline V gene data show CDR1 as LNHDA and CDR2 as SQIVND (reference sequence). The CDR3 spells CASSIPRQGGSGNTIYF. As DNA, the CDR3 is TGTGCCAGTAGTATCCCGAGACAGGGGGGCTCTGGAAACACCATATATTTT.

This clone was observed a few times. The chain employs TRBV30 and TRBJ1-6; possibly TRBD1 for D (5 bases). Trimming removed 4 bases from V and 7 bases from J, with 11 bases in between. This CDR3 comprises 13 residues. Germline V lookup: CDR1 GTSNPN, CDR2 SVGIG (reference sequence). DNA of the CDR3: TGTGCCTGGAATAGAGACAGCAATTCACCCCTCCACTTT. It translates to CAWNRDSNSPLHF.

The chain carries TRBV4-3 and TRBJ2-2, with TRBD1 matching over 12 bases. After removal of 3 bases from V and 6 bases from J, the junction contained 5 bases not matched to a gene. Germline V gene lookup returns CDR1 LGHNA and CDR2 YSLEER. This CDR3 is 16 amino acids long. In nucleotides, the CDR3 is TGCGCCAGCAGCCACGGGACAGGGGGCTACTCCGGGGAGCTGTTTTTT. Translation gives CASSHGTGGYSGELFF.

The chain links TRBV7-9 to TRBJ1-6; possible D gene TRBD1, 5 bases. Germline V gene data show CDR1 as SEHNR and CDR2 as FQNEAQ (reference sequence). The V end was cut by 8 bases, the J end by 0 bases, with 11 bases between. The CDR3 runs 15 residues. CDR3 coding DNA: TGTGCCAGCCGGCGGGGGAGCTCCTATAATTCACCCCTCCACTTT. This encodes CASRRGSSYNSPLHF.